This TCR beta chain is from a study of blood T cell repertoires in COVID-19. Clones were read by immunoSEQ multiplex PCR, and TCRdb kept only the in-frame ones, dropping some. The sample records roughly 100,000 clones, around 85% being singletons. The V gene's germline CDR1 is LNHDA and CDR2 SQIVND (reference sequence). Trimming cost V 0 bases and J 9 bases, with 12 bases left between them. The CDR3 runs to 15 residues. This clonotype was sampled from a woman between 65 and 79 years old with active or convalescent COVID-19. The chain employs TRBV19 and TRBJ1-6, with unresolved D. Material for sequencing was peripheral blood. The CDR3 here is CASSIESQVGSPLHF. The DNA of the CDR3 is TGTGCCAGTAGTATAGAATCACAAGTTGGTTCACCCCTCCACTTT.